The source of this TCR beta chain is a study of CD8+ T cells in alopecia areata. As the sequencing template, cDNA was produced by extracting RNA and reverse transcribing it. Assay: immunoSEQ multiplex PCR; the TCRdb copy retains only in-frame clones and omits some. This table holds some 88,000 clones, 40% to 50% found once. Germline V CDR1 and CDR2: SGHDT, YYEEEE. Trimming shortened V by 4 bases and J by 1 base, and 14 bases separated the two germline ends. The CDR3 is 15 amino acids. Treatment defined: oral pan-JAK inhibitor, 5-10 mg twice daily. Sorted out of PBMCs were CD4+ T cells and CD8+ T cells.

This TCR was sampled from a human donor with alopecia areata. The V call is TRBV5-6, the J call TRBJ1-1; tentative D call: TRBD1 (5 bases). The sequencing used CD8+ T cells sorted from blood, collected at week 24, from a patient treated with tofacitinib. This CDR3 is CASSPQRGQNTEAFF. CDR3 DNA sequence: TGTGCCAGCAGCCCCCAAAGGGGCCAGAACACTGAAGCTTTCTTT.